One and the same sample provided the 28 T cell receptor beta chains below, sequenced in a study of blood T cell repertoires in COVID-19. TCRdb's copy holds only in-frame clones and misses some; the assay was immunoSEQ multiplex PCR. Among about 360,000 clones, roughly 80% were seen once, and the ten largest hold 0.85% to 1.2%. Sequencing input: peripheral blood. The receptors originated from a human donor with acute or convalescent COVID-19. The donor label of this sample is uncertain.

The chain carries TRBV5-1 and TRBJ1-1, with 10 nucleotides matching TRBD1. The CDR3 is made up of 17 amino acids. Germline V gene lookup returns CDR1 SGHRS and CDR2 YFSETQ. J was trimmed by 3 bases and V by 2 bases; bases with no gene match: 10. CDR3 residues: CASSLIAMGQGYTEAFF. The CDR3 DNA is TGCGCCAGCAGCTTAATAGCCATGGGACAGGGGTACACTGAAGCTTTCTTT.

This clone has a single count. This chain connects TRBV2 to TRBJ2-1; D possibly corresponds to TRBD1 (5 bases). V lost 5 bases to trimming and J lost 0 bases, with 14 bases between them. This CDR3 has 16 amino acids. Germline V gene sequence: CDR1 SNHLY, CDR2 FYNNEI. CDR3 nucleotide sequence: TGTGCCAGCAGTTCCGACAGATTGAGCTCCTACAATGAGCAGTTCTTC. It yields the protein CASSSDRLSSYNEQFF.

The chain recombines TRBV9 with TRBJ2-1, with 10 bases lining up with TRBD1. The germline CDR1 and CDR2 sequences are SGDLS and YYNGEE. Unmatched junction bases numbered 12, after V lost 2 bases and J lost 7 bases. CDR3 length: 17 amino acids. CDR3 nucleotide sequence: TGTGCCAGCAGCGTTACCTTTACTGGGACAGGGGTGAATGAGCAGTTCTTC. Encoded protein: CASSVTFTGTGVNEQFF.

V is TRBV7-9 and J is TRBJ1-6; D is perhaps TRBD1 (6 bases). The CDR3 has 15 residues. V was shortened by 2 bases and J by 3 bases, with 8 bases between the two germline ends. Germline lookup yields CDR1 SEHNR and CDR2 FQNEAQ (reference sequence). The CDR3 reads CASSLRGGYNSPLHF. The CDR3 DNA sequence: TGTGCCAGCAGCTTAAGGGGGGGCTATAATTCACCCCTCCACTTT.

The rearrangement joins TRBV4-1 to TRBJ2-1; possibly TRBD2 for D (6 bases). In germline, CDR1 is MGHRA, CDR2 YSYEKL. V lost 7 bases and J lost 4, with 20 bases in between. The CDR3 extends over 16 amino acids. CDR3 region: CASNPFRGGAYNEQFF. CDR3 nucleotides: TGCGCCAGCAACCCCTTTAGGGGCGGGGCGTACAATGAGCAGTTCTTC.

J is TRBJ2-2 and V is TRBV19, with TRBD1 matching over 7 bases. Germline-derived CDR1 and CDR2 are LNHDA and SQIVND (reference sequence). J gave up 0 bases and V 10 bases, and 8 bases lay outside the gene matches. This CDR3 comprises 15 residues. This chain's CDR3 is CATWGQGANTGELFF. The DNA of the CDR3 is TGTGCCACCTGGGGGCAGGGGGCGAACACCGGGGAGCTGTTTTTT.

The chain combines TRBV6-5 with TRBJ2-1; 9 bases are a match to TRBD1. The CDR3 is made up of 15 amino acids. The V gene end was trimmed by 6 bases and the J gene end by 3 bases; junction bases not matched to a gene: 6. CDR1 MNHEY and CDR2 SVGAGI come from the germline V gene. The CDR3 loop is CASRSDRGFYNEQFF. As DNA, the CDR3 is TGTGCCAGCAGATCTGACAGGGGGTTCTACAATGAGCAGTTCTTC.

This chain uses TRBV6-1 with TRBJ2-1; 9 bases align to TRBD1. The germline V gene encodes CDR1 MNHNS and CDR2 SASEGT. V was pared by 2 bases and J by 6 bases, with 2 bases of the junction left unmatched. The CDR3 consists of 14 residues. The CDR3 sequence: CASSELTGGNEQFF. The CDR3, as DNA: TGTGCCAGCAGTGAACTGACAGGGGGCAATGAGCAGTTCTTC.

This chain's CDR3 is CASSRAPQVATEAFF. The DNA for the CDR3 is TGCGCCAGCAGCCGCGCCCCCCAGGTGGCCACTGAAGCTTTCTTT. The V gene is TRBV4-1, the J gene TRBJ1-1; D gene uncertain. V was shortened by 4 bases and J by 4 bases, with 16 bases between the two germline ends. The germline gives CDR1 MGHRA, CDR2 YSYEKL. This CDR3 has 15 amino acids.

Here the CDR3 reads CATKGWRTDTQYF. The CDR3 DNA sequence: TGTGCCACCAAGGGGTGGCGCACAGATACGCAGTATTTT. This chain connects TRBV15 to TRBJ2-3; D possibly corresponds to TRBD1 (5 bases). The germline V gene encodes CDR1 LNHNV and CDR2 YYDKDF (reference sequence). The CDR3 is made up of 13 amino acids. Trimming left V 7 bases short and J 1 base short, with 9 bases between.

The CDR3 loop reads CASSHWRNRNMNTEAFF. CDR3 DNA sequence: TGCGCCAGCAGTCACTGGAGGAATAGGAACATGAACACTGAAGCTTTCTTT. The chain is built from TRBV23-1 and TRBJ1-1; D remains unclear. TRBV23-1 is sorted into the ORF group, with uncertain function. The CDR3 is 17 residues long. Trimming removed 3 bases at V and 0 bases at J, with 17 bases between.

The chain combines TRBV6-5 with TRBJ2-7, with 10 bases matching TRBD2. The germline V gene encodes CDR1 MNHEY and CDR2 SVGAGI. CDR3 length: 14 residues. V gave up 6 bases and J gave up 4 bases; unmatched junction bases: 6. CDR3 residues: CASRSGTSVYEQYF. The CDR3 bases are TGTGCCAGCAGGTCCGGGACTAGCGTATACGAGCAGTACTTC.

The rearrangement links TRBV29-1 to TRBJ2-1, with a tentative D call TRBD2 (6 bases). In germline, CDR1 is SQVTM, CDR2 ANQGSEA. Trimming pared 1 base from V and 6 bases from J, leaving 7 bases between. The CDR3 sequence is 12 residues long. In DNA form, the CDR3 reads TGCAGCGTTGAAGGGCGGGGCAATGAGCAGTTCTTC. It specifies CSVEGRGNEQFF.

The J gene is TRBJ2-7, the V gene TRBV12-5; TRBD1 matches at 8 bases. Germline CDR1 reads LGHNT; CDR2 reads FRNRAP. CDR3 length: 13 residues. V shed 9 bases, J shed 7 bases, and the junction held 11 bases outside the gene matches. The CDR3 loop reads CASPGTGRREQYF. CDR3 nucleotide sequence: TGTGCTAGCCCCGGGACAGGACGACGGGAGCAGTACTTC. The whole variable domain, remainder taken from reference TRBV12-5 and TRBJ2-7, is DARVTQTPRHKVTEMGQEVTMRCQPILGHNTVFWYRQTMMQGLELLAYFRNRAPLDDSGMPKDRFSAEMPDATLATLKIQPSEPRDSAVYFCASPGTGRREQYFGPGTRLTVT.

This clone was picked up one time. V usage is TRBV27 and J usage is TRBJ1-6; D is ambiguous. The CDR3 extends over 18 amino acids. Germline V gene lookup returns CDR1 MNHEY and CDR2 SMNVEV (reference sequence). The V gene lost 2 bases and the J gene lost 0 bases, with 14 bases spanning the gap. The CDR3 loop reads CASSLRPDWSSYNSPLHF. CDR3 in DNA: TGTGCCAGCAGTTTAAGACCGGACTGGAGCTCCTATAATTCACCCCTCCACTTT.

The rearrangement joins TRBV21-1 to TRBJ1-1. TRBV21-1 has pseudogene status. This CDR3 spans 13 amino acids. The CDR3 loop reads CASSKPLESEVFF. In DNA form, the CDR3 reads TGTGCCAGCAGCAAACCGCTGGAGTCGGAAGTTTTCTTT.

As for this clone: This sample also contains other DNA sequences that code for the same CDR3. This chain joins TRBV29-1 and TRBJ1-1; D uncertain. This CDR3 spans 13 amino acids. The V end lost 4 bases, the J end lost 2 bases, and 11 bases lay between the germline ends. Germline CDR1 reads SQVTM; CDR2 reads ANQGSEA. The CDR3 bases are TGCAGCGTTGGTGCTGGGCCCAACACTGAAGCTTTCTTT. This translates into CSVGAGPNTEAFF. The complete variable domain, with remaining parts taken from reference TRBV29-1 and TRBJ1-1, reads SAVISQKPSRDICQRGTSLTIQCQVDSQVTMMFWYRQQPGQSLTLIATANQGSEATYESGFVIDKFPISRPNLTFSTLTVSNMSPEDSSIYLCSVGAGPNTEAFFGQGTRLTVV.

This rearrangement joins TRBV5-1 to TRBJ2-1; no clear D. The germline gives CDR1 SGHRS, CDR2 YFSETQ. The CDR3 loop spans 13 amino acids. V lost 4 bases, J lost 5 bases, and 10 bases lay in between. CDR3 region: CASSEALNNEQFF. The CDR3 region has the DNA TGCGCCAGCAGCGAAGCCTTAAACAATGAGCAGTTCTTC. The full variable domain, in which reference TRBV5-1 and TRBJ2-1 provide the parts outside the CDR3, is KAGVTQTPRYLIKTRGQQVTLSCSPISGHRSVSWYQQTPGQGLQFLFEYFSETQRNKGNFPGRFSGRQFSNSRSEMNVSTLELGDSALYLCASSEALNNEQFFGPGTRLTVL.

The rearrangement uses TRBV2 and TRBJ1-5; D is perhaps TRBD1 (6 bases). This CDR3 spans 15 amino acids. V lost 3 bases and J 0 bases, leaving 9 bases between the germline ends. Germline V CDR1 and CDR2: SNHLY, FYNNEI. CDR3 bases: TGTGCCAGCAGTGAGCAGGGACATAGCAATCAGCCCCAGCATTTT. As protein: CASSEQGHSNQPQHF.

The rearrangement joins TRBV7-2 to TRBJ1-2; no clear D. CDR3 length: 15 amino acids. Germline CDR1 reads SGHTA; CDR2 reads FQGNSA. V dropped 1 base and J dropped 2 bases, with 11 bases sitting between them. CDR3 residues: CASSLGANSNYGYTF. As DNA, the CDR3 is TGTGCCAGCAGCTTAGGGGCCAACTCCAACTATGGCTACACCTTC.

This clone was recorded once. The rearrangement joins TRBV18 to TRBJ1-1, with D tentatively TRBD1 (5 bases). CDR1 is KGHSH and CDR2 is LQKENI in the germline V gene. CDR3 length equals 15 residues. With 3 bases removed from V and 0 bases from J, the gap between germline ends came to 11 bases. The CDR3: CASSPPQGLNTEAFF. The CDR3 DNA reads TGTGCCAGCTCACCTCCCCAGGGATTGAACACTGAAGCTTTCTTT.

The V and J genes are TRBV2 and TRBJ2-7, with 12 bases lining up with TRBD2. Trimming removed 6 bases from V and 6 bases from J; junction bases left unmatched: 9. This CDR3 is built from 15 residues. The germline gives CDR1 SNHLY, CDR2 FYNNEI. CDR3 in amino acids: CASRLTSGGMGEQYF. CDR3 bases: TGTGCCAGCAGATTGACTAGCGGGGGTATGGGCGAGCAGTACTTC.

The rearrangement links TRBV5-1 to TRBJ2-7; 11 positions agree with TRBD1. Unmatched junction bases numbered 9, after V lost 4 bases and J lost 6 bases. The CDR3 consists of 15 residues. CDR1 and CDR2 from the germline V gene are SGHRS and YFSETQ. The CDR3 bases are TGCGCCAGCAGCGCGGGCGCCGGGACAGGGGGCGAGCAGTACTTC. It is translated as CASSAGAGTGGEQYF.

This clone was counted a few times. Other DNA sequences of this sample code for an identical CDR3. The CDR3, as DNA: TGTGCCAGCAGCTTGGTACAGGGGGACACCGGGGAGCTGTTTTTT. It codes for CASSLVQGDTGELFF. V and J are TRBV5-6 and TRBJ2-2; TRBD1 aligns across 8 bases. CDR3 length: 15 amino acids. Per germline, CDR1 SGHDT and CDR2 YYEEEE. Trimming took 0 bases from V and 3 from J; bases not matched to a gene: 1. Based on the CDR3 plus reference TRBV5-6 and TRBJ2-2, the full variable domain is DAGVTQSPTHLIKTRGQQVTLRCSPKSGHDTVSWYQQALGQGPQFIFQYYEEEERQRGNFPDRFSGHQFPNYSSELNVNALLLGDSALYLCASSLVQGDTGELFFGEGSRLTVL.

The chain employs TRBV28 and TRBJ1-5; 7 bases line up with TRBD1. Germline V gene data show CDR1 as MDHEN and CDR2 as SYDVKM. The trim removed 8 bases at V and 5 bases at J, leaving 15 bases unmatched. The CDR3 runs 16 residues. The CDR3 coding sequence is TGTGCCAGCTACGGGAGGGGACAGACAATCTATCAGCCCCAGCATTTT. Translating gives CASYGRGQTIYQPQHF.

The chain joins TRBV27 to TRBJ1-2, with D perhaps TRBD1 (6 bases). Germline V lookup: CDR1 MNHEY, CDR2 SMNVEV (reference sequence). The CDR3 loop spans 16 amino acids. Deletions cut 5 bases from V and 4 bases from J, with 20 bases between. The CDR3 region has the DNA TGTGCCAGCAGTCCCCGGTTGGGGGGGGCGAGCTATGGCTACACCTTC. The encoded protein is CASSPRLGGASYGYTF.

V usage is TRBV5-1 and J usage is TRBJ1-4; D gene uncertain. Trimming took off 4 bases at V and 0 bases at J, with 10 bases between the two ends. This CDR3 contains 15 residues. Germline loops: CDR1 SGHRS, CDR2 YFSETQ. In DNA form, the CDR3 reads TGCGCCAGCAGCCCCGGTTATGCAACTAATGAAAAACTGTTTTTT. Its translation is CASSPGYATNEKLFF.

V gene TRBV27 combines with J gene TRBJ2-5; 9 nucleotides align to TRBD2. There are 13 residues in the CDR3. J lost 7 bases, V lost 10 bases, and 10 bases had no gene match. Germline assignment: CDR1 MNHEY and CDR2 SMNVEV (reference sequence). This chain's CDR3 is CATQAGGGGTQYF. The DNA for the CDR3 is TGTGCCACTCAAGCGGGGGGAGGGGGGACCCAGTACTTC.